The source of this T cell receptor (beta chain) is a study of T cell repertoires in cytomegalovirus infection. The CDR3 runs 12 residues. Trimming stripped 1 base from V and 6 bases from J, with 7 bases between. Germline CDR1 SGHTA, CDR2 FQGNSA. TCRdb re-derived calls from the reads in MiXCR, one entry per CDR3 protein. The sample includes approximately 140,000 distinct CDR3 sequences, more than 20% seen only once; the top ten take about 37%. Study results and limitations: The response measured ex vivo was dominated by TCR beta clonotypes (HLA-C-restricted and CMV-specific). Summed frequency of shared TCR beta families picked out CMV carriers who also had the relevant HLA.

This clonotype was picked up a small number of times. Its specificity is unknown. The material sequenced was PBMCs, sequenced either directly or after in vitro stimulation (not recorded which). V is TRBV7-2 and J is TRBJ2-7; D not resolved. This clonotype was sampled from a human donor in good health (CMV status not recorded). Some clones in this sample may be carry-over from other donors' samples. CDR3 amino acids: CASSLDLGEQYF. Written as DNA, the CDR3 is TGTGCCAGCAGCTTAGATCTCGGCGAGCAGTACTTC.